This is a list of T cell receptor beta chains from one sample in a study of blood T cell repertoires in COVID-19. Libraries were prepared by immunoSEQ multiplex PCR; TCRdb keeps only in-frame clonotypes and omits some of them. The table records around 220,000 clones, over 80% of them present only once. Sample: peripheral blood. The receptors originated from a human donor in a cohort sampled during active COVID-19. Both conserved end residues are part of each CDR3. Each record gives: clone size, J gene, CDR3 length, D gene, V gene, CDR3 DNA, CDR3 protein. D genes are given only for firm matches. Clone size is shown for a subset of rows, as once, few, many or a class of expanded clone.

-,TRBJ2-1,15,TRBD2,TRBV27,TGTGCCAGCAGTTTATCGACTCTAGCGGGAGTCGAAAGGTTCTTC,CASSLSTLAGVERFF
-,TRBJ2-3,13,-,TRBV4-1,TGCGCCAGCAGCCAAGACCCTTTGGATACGCAGTATTTT,CASSQDPLDTQYF
-,TRBJ2-3,13,-,TRBV28,TGTGCCAGCACTACGTCTTCGACTAATACGCAGTATTTT,CASTTSSTNTQYF
-,TRBJ1-4,13,TRBD1,TRBV27,TGTGCCAGCTCGGACAGGGCAGGTGAAAAACTGTTTTTT,CASSDRAGEKLFF
-,TRBJ1-1,16,-,TRBV30,TGTGCCTGGAGTGCCCGGTTATGGAGAATGAACACTGAAGCTTTCTTT,CAWSARLWRMNTEAFF
-,TRBJ2-7,16,TRBD2,TRBV7-6,TGTGCCAGCAGCCCTAGCGGGAGGGCCGTCCCCTACGAGCAGTACTTC,CASSPSGRAVPYEQYF
-,TRBJ2-7,13,TRBD1,TRBV24-1,TGTGCCACCAGTGAGACAGGGACGTACGAGCAGTACTTC,CATSETGTYEQYF
-,TRBJ2-3,16,TRBD2,TRBV3-1/TRBV3-2,TGTGCCAGCAGCCAAGAAAGGCTAGCGGGACTAGATACGCAGTATTTT,CASSQERLAGLDTQYF
-,TRBJ2-1,14,TRBD2,TRBV2,TGTGCCAGCTGCCGAGCGGGAGGAGGTAATGAGCAGTTCTTC,CASCRAGGGNEQFF
-,TRBJ1-5,15,-,TRBV27,TGTGCCAGCAGCCCTGGGCGCCGGGGGAATCAGCCCCAGCATTTT,CASSPGRRGNQPQHF
-,TRBJ2-7,13,-,TRBV27,TGTGCCAGCACCTCGGAACAGGGTGGCGAGCAGTACTTC,CASTSEQGGEQYF
once,TRBJ2-1,19,TRBD2,TRBV7-9,TGTGCCAGCAGCTTTCCCACCGAACGATTAGCGGGCATCTACAATGAGCAGTTCTTC,CASSFPTERLAGIYNEQFF
few,TRBJ2-7,13,-,TRBV6-1,TGTGCCAGCAGTGATGGGACACCTTACGAGCAGTACTTC,CASSDGTPYEQYF
-,TRBJ1-3,15,-,TRBV7-9,TGTGCCAGCAGCTACCAGACGGGCTCTGGAAACACCATATATTTT,CASSYQTGSGNTIYF
-,TRBJ2-3,17,-,TRBV10-1,TGCGCCAGCAGACAGGGGGCGAATCTAGCGGGAGAAGATACGCAGTATTTT,CASRQGANLAGEDTQYF
-,TRBJ2-7,17,TRBD1,TRBV4-3,TGCGCCAGCAGCCAAGCAACATCCGGGACAGGGGGCTACGAGCAGTACTTC,CASSQATSGTGGYEQYF
-,TRBJ2-7,14,-,TRBV24-1,TGTGCCACCACTTCACAGGGCGATCCCTACGAGCAGTACTTC,CATTSQGDPYEQYF
-,TRBJ2-2,16,TRBD2,TRBV7-3,TGTGCCAGCAGTTTATACCGGACTAGCGGGGCCGGGGAGCTGTTTTTT,CASSLYRTSGAGELFF
few,TRBJ2-3,17,TRBD2,TRBV13,TGTGCCAGCAGCTTAGCTGCGGCTAGCGGGAGATCAGATACGCAGTATTTT,CASSLAAASGRSDTQYF
-,TRBJ2-7,12,-,TRBV13,TGTGCCAGCAGCTTTTCCAGGTCCGAGCAGTACTTC,CASSFSRSEQYF
-,TRBJ2-7,16,TRBD2,TRBV7-2,TGTGCCAGCAGCCCTAGTGGGACTAGCGGTTCCTACGAGCAGTACTTC,CASSPSGTSGSYEQYF
-,TRBJ1-2,14,TRBD1,TRBV6-5,TGTGCCAGCACGGGACAGGGGATTGACTATGGCTACACCTTC,CASTGQGIDYGYTF
-,TRBJ2-3,16,-,TRBV18,TGTGCCAGCTCACCACTGACAGGAGCTAGCACAGATACGCAGTATTTT,CASSPLTGASTDTQYF
-,TRBJ1-1,12,TRBD1,TRBV3-1/TRBV3-2,TGTGCCAGCAGCCCCAGGGGGCTTGTGGCTTTCTTT,CASSPRGLVAFF
-,TRBJ2-7,14,-,TRBV28,TGTGCCAGCAGTTTAGCGGGGGCCGCCTACGAGCAGTACTTC,CASSLAGAAYEQYF
-,TRBJ2-2,13,-,TRBV18,TGTGCCAGCTCACCCTCGAACACCGGGGAGCTGTTTTTT,CASSPSNTGELFF
-,TRBJ2-7,15,TRBD2,TRBV6-5,TGTGCCAGCAGTTACAAGCGCGGGGGAAACTACGAGCAGTACTTC,CASSYKRGGNYEQYF
-,TRBJ1-4,14,-,TRBV7-8,TGTGCCAGCAGCTTGGGCAGCCCAGATGAAAAACTGTTTTTT,CASSLGSPDEKLFF
once,TRBJ2-7,12,-,TRBV29-1,TGCAGCGTTAAACGGGGGTTCTACGAGCAGTACTTC,CSVKRGFYEQYF
-,TRBJ1-2,14,TRBD1,TRBV27,TGTGCCAGCAGTTCGACAGGGGTCAACTATGGCTACACCTTC,CASSSTGVNYGYTF
few,TRBJ1-1,12,-,TRBV28,TGTGCCAGCAGTTTCCCCGTAGGGGTAGCTTTCTTT,CASSFPVGVAFF
-,TRBJ2-6,17,TRBD2,TRBV27,TGTGCCAGCAGGGGACTAGCGGGGTCCTCTGGGGCCAACGTCCTGACTTTC,CASRGLAGSSGANVLTF
few,TRBJ2-7,14,TRBD1,TRBV27,TGTGCCAGCAGTTCTCGGGACAGCAGAGACGAGCAGTACTTC,CASSSRDSRDEQYF
few,TRBJ1-2,14,TRBD1,TRBV7-2,TGTGCCAGCAGCTTAGCCGCAGGGGGCGGGGGCTACACCTTC,CASSLAAGGGGYTF
-,TRBJ2-5,16,TRBD2,TRBV19,TGTGCCAGTAGTATAGCGTCTAGCGGGAGGGTAGAGACCCAGTACTTC,CASSIASSGRVETQYF
-,TRBJ2-7,13,-,TRBV5-5,TGTGCCAGCAGCCTCGGACAAGACTACGAGCAGTACTTC,CASSLGQDYEQYF
-,TRBJ1-4,16,-,TRBV15,TGTGCCACCAGCAGAGATCTCGGGGGAAGGGTCGAAAAACTGTTTTTT,CATSRDLGGRVEKLFF
-,TRBJ2-2,16,TRBD1,TRBV7-9,TGTGCCAGCAGCTTAGTTACAGGGGGGAACACCGGGGAGCTGTTTTTT,CASSLVTGGNTGELFF
-,TRBJ1-1,14,-,TRBV6-2/TRBV6-3,TGTGCCAGCAGTTACGGGGGGATGAACACTGAAGCTTTCTTT,CASSYGGMNTEAFF
-,TRBJ2-7,14,-,TRBV3-1/TRBV3-2,TGTGCCAGCAGCCGGGACTCCGGCCCCTTCGAGCAGTACTTC,CASSRDSGPFEQYF
-,TRBJ1-5,13,-,TRBV6-2/TRBV6-3,TGTGCCAGCAGCCCACAGGGCAATCAGCCCCAGCATTTT,CASSPQGNQPQHF
-,TRBJ2-1,15,-,TRBV24-1,TGTGCCACCAGTGGAAGGGAGAGCTCCTACAATGAGCAGTTCTTC,CATSGRESSYNEQFF
-,TRBJ1-5,13,TRBD1,TRBV12-3/TRBV12-4,TGTGCCAGCAGCCGGGACAGGGATCAGCCCCAGCATTTT,CASSRDRDQPQHF
-,TRBJ2-5,15,TRBD2,TRBV6-2/TRBV6-3,TGTGCCAGCAGTCGACTAGCGGGAGCTTTGGAGGCCCAGTACTTC,CASSRLAGALEAQYF
-,TRBJ2-5,16,TRBD2,TRBV7-2,TGTGCCAGCAGCCGTTGGGGGGGGATAGGGTTGGAGACCCAGTACTTC,CASSRWGGIGLETQYF
-,TRBJ1-2,16,-,TRBV7-2,TGTGCCAGCAGCTCAATCACACTGACAGGACACTATGGCTACACCTTC,CASSSITLTGHYGYTF
-,TRBJ1-1,14,-,TRBV28,TGTGCCAGCAGCCACGGGGGGGAATCCACTGAAGCTTTCTTT,CASSHGGESTEAFF
-,TRBJ2-6,16,TRBD1,TRBV6-6,TGTGCCAGCTCCGGACAGGGGGCTTCTGGGGCCAACGTCCTGACTTTC,CASSGQGASGANVLTF
once,TRBJ2-7,11,-,TRBV30,TGTGCCTGGTCCGACAAGTACGAGCAGTACTTC,CAWSDKYEQYF
-,TRBJ1-5,15,-,TRBV19,TGTGCCAGTAGTATAGTATCAGCGGGGAATCAGCCCCAGCATTTT,CASSIVSAGNQPQHF
-,TRBJ1-1,13,-,TRBV28,TGTGCCAGCAGTGGGCAGTCACCCACTGAAGCTTTCTTT,CASSGQSPTEAFF
few,TRBJ2-1,15,-,TRBV5-1,TGCGCCAGCAGCCTGACAGCGTCCTCCTACAATGAGCAGTTCTTC,CASSLTASSYNEQFF